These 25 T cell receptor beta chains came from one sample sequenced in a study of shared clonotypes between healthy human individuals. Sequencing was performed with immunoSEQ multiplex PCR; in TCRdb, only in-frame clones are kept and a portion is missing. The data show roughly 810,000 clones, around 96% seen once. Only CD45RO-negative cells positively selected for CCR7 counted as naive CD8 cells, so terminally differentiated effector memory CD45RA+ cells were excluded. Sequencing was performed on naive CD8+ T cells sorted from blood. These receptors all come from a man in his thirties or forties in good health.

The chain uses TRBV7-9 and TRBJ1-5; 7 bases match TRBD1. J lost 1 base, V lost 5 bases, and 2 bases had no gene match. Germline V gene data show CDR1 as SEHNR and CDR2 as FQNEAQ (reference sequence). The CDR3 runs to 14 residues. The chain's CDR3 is CASSGTASNQPQHF. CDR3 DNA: TGTGCCAGCAGCGGGACAGCAAGCAATCAGCCCCAGCATTTT.

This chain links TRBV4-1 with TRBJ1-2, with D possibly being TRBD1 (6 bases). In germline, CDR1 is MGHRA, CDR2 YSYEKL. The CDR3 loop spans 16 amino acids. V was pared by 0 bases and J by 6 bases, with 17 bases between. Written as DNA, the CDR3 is TGCGCCAGCAGCCAAGAGGACCGTCAACAGGGCCATGGCTACACCTTC. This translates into CASSQEDRQQGHGYTF.

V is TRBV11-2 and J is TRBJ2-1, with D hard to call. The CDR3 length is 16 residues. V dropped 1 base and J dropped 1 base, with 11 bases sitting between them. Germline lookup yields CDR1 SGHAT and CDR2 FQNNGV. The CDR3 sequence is CASSLVSGPSYNEQFF. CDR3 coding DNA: TGTGCCAGCAGCTTAGTTTCGGGTCCTTCCTACAATGAGCAGTTCTTC. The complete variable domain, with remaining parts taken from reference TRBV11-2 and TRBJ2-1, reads EAGVAQSPRYKIIEKRQSVAFWCNPISGHATLYWYQQILGQGPKLLIQFQNNGVVDDSQLPKDRFSAERLKGVDSTLKIQPAKLEDSAVYLCASSLVSGPSYNEQFFGPGTRLTVL.

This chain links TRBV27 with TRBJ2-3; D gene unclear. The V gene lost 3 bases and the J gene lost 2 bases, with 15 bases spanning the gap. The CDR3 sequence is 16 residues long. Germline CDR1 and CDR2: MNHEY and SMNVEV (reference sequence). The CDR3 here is CASSLVGVDTTDTQYF. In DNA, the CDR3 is TGTGCCAGCAGTTTGGTCGGTGTTGATACCACAGATACGCAGTATTTT.

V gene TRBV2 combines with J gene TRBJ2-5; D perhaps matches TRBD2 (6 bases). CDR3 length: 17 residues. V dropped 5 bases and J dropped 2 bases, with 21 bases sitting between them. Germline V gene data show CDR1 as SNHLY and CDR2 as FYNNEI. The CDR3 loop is CASSSTLEGLRQETQYF. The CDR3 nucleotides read TGTGCCAGCAGTTCTACTTTGGAGGGACTTAGGCAAGAGACCCAGTACTTC.

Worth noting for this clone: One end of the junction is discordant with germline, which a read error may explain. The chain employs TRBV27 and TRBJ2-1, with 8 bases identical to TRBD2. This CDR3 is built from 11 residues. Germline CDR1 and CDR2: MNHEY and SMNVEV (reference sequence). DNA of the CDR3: TGCGGTAGCGGGATAAAAAATGAGCAGTTCTTC. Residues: CGSGIKNEQFF.

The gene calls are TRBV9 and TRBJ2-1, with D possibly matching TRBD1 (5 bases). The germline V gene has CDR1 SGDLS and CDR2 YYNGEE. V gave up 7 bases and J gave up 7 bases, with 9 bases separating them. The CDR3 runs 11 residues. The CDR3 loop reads CASGKGNEQFF. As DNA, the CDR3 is TGTGCCAGCGGCAAGGGGAATGAGCAGTTCTTC.

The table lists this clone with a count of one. CDR3 in amino acids: CASSGTSGYNEQFF. CDR3 nucleotides: TGCGCCAGCAGTGGGACTAGCGGCTACAATGAGCAGTTCTTC. This chain connects TRBV4-1 to TRBJ2-1, with 11 nucleotides matching TRBD2. Trimming removed 6 bases from V and 3 bases from J; junction bases left unmatched: 1. The CDR3 sequence is 14 residues long. The germline gives CDR1 MGHRA, CDR2 YSYEKL.

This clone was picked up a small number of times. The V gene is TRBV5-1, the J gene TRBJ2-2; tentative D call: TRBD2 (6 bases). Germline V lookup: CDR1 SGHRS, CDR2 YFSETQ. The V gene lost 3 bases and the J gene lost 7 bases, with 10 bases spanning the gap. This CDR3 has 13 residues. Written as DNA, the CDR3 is TGCGCCAGCAGCTCCAGACTAGACGGGGAGCTGTTTTTT. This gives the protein CASSSRLDGELFF.

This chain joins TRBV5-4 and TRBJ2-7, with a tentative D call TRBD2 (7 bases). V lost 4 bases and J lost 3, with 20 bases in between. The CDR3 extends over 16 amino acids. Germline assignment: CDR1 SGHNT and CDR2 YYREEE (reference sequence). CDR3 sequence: CASSPEGGEAGYEQYF. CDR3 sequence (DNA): TGTGCCAGCAGCCCCGAAGGGGGGGAAGCGGGCTACGAGCAGTACTTC.

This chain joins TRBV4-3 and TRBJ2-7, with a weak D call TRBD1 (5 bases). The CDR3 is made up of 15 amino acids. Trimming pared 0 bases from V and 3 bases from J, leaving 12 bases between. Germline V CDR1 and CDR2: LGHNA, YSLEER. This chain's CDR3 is CASSQDYNRIYEQYF. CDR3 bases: TGCGCCAGCAGCCAAGATTATAACAGGATCTACGAGCAGTACTTC.

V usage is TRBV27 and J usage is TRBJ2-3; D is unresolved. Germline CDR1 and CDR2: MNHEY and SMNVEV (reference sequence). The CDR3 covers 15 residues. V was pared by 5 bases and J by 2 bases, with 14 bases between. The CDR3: CASSREQMPTDTQYF. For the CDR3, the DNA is TGTGCCAGCAGTAGAGAGCAGATGCCCACAGATACGCAGTATTTT.

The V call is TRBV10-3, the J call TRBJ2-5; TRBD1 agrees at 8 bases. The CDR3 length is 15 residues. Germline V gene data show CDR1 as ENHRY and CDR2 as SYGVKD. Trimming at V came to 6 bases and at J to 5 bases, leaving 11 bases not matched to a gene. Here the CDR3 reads CAISRTGNEWETQYF. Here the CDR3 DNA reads TGTGCCATCAGCCGGACAGGGAACGAGTGGGAGACCCAGTACTTC.

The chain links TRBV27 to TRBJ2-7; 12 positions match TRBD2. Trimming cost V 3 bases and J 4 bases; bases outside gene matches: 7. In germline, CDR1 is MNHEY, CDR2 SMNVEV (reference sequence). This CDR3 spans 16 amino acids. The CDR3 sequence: CASSFITTSGSYEQYF. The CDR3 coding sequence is TGTGCCAGCAGTTTTATCACGACTAGCGGGAGTTACGAGCAGTACTTC.

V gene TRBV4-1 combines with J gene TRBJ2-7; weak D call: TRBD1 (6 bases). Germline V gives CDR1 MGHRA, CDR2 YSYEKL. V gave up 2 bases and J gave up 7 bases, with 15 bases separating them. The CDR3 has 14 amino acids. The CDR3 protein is CASSQKRGTLEQYF. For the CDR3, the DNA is TGCGCCAGCAGCCAAAAGAGGGGGACCTTGGAGCAGTACTTC.

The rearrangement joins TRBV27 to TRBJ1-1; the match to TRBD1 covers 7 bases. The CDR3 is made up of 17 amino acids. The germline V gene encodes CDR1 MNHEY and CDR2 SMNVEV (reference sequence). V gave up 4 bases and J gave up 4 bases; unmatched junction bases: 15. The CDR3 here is CASSSMWGERGLTEAFF. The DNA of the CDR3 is TGTGCCAGCAGTTCAATGTGGGGGGAGAGGGGGCTCACTGAAGCTTTCTTT.

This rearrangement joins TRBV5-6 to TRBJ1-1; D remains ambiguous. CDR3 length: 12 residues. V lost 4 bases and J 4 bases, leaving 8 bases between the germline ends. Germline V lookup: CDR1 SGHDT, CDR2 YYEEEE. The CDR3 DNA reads TGTGCCAGCAGCGTATCTCGCACTGAAGCTTTCTTT. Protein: CASSVSRTEAFF.

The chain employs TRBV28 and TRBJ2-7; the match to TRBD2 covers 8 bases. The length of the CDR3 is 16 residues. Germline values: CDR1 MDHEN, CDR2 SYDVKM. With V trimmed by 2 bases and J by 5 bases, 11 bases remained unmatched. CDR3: CASSLTSPGGYHEQYF. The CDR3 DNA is TGTGCCAGCAGTTTAACTTCTCCGGGAGGGTACCACGAGCAGTACTTC.

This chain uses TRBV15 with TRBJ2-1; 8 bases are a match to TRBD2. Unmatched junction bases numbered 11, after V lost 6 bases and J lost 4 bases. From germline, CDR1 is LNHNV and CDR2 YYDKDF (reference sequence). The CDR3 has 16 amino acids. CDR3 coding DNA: TGTGCCACCAGGGCACTCGGTAGCGGGGAGTACAATGAGCAGTTCTTC. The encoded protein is CATRALGSGEYNEQFF.

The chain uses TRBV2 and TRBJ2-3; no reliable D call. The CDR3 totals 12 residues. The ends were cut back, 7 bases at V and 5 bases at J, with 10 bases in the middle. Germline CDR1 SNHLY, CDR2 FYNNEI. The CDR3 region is CASTRAKDTQYF. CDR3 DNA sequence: TGTGCCAGCACACGGGCGAAAGATACGCAGTATTTT.

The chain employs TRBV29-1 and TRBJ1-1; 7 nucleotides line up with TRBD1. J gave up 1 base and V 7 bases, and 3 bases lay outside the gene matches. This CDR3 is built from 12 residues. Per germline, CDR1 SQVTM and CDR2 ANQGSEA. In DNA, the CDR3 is TGCAGCGGCCGGGACAGGAACACTGAAGCTTTCTTT. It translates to CSGRDRNTEAFF.

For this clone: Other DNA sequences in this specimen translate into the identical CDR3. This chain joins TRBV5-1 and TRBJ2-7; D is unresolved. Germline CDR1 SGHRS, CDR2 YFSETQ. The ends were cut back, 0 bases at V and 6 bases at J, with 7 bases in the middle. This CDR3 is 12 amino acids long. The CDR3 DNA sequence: TGCGCCAGCAGCTTGGGAGGTGGCGAGCAGTACTTC. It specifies CASSLGGGEQYF. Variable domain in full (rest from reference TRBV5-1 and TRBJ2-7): KAGVTQTPRYLIKTRGQQVTLSCSPISGHRSVSWYQQTPGQGLQFLFEYFSETQRNKGNFPGRFSGRQFSNSRSEMNVSTLELGDSALYLCASSLGGGEQYFGPGTRLTVT.

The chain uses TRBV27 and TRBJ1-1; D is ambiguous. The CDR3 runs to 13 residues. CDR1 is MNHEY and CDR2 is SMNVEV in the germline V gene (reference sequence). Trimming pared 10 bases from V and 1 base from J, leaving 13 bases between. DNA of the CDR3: TGTGCCACCCACGAGGGCCCGAACACTGAAGCTTTCTTT. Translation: CATHEGPNTEAFF.

The CDR3 DNA is TGCAGCGTTGAACTGGGGGCGCGGGGCTCAGATACGCAGTATTTT. Translating it yields CSVELGARGSDTQYF. This chain links TRBV29-1 with TRBJ2-3, with D perhaps matching TRBD1 or TRBD2 (6 bases each). The CDR3 runs to 15 residues. The germline V gene encodes CDR1 SQVTM and CDR2 ANQGSEA. V lost 2 bases, J lost 4 bases, and 16 bases lay in between.

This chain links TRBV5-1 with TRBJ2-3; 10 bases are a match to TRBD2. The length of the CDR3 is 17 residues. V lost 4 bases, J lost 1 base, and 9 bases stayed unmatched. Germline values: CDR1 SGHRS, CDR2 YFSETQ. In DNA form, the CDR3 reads TGCGCCAGCAGCAAGAGTACTAGCGGGAAAGGCACAGATACGCAGTATTTT. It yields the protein CASSKSTSGKGTDTQYF.